The 14 T cell receptor beta chains listed next were all sequenced from one sample in a study of T cell changes during pregnancy in multiple sclerosis. Clones were read by immunoSEQ multiplex PCR, and TCRdb kept only the in-frame ones, dropping some. The table records 80,000 to 100,000 clones, around 91% of them present only once. Sequencing used peripheral blood, obtained after pregnancy. The receptors here all came from a female donor in good health, enrolled as a control in a pregnancy study.

The J gene is TRBJ1-5, the V gene TRBV7-8; D not resolved. The CDR3 runs 17 residues. Germline-derived CDR1 and CDR2 are SGHVS and FQNEAQ. Trimming stripped 0 bases from V and 6 bases from J, with 18 bases between. The CDR3 loop is CASSLAPLGEVSQPQHF. In DNA, the CDR3 is TGTGCCAGCAGCTTAGCACCCCTCGGGGAGGTCAGTCAGCCCCAGCATTTT. The variable domain in full, completed from reference TRBV7-8 and TRBJ1-5, reads GAGVSQSPRYKVAKRGQDVALRCDPISGHVSLFWYQQALGQGPEFLTYFQNEAQLDKSGLPSDRFFAERPEGSVSTLKIQRTQQEDSAVYLCASSLAPLGEVSQPQHFGDGTRLSIL.

V and J are TRBV4-1 and TRBJ2-7; TRBD1 matches at 7 bases. This CDR3 comprises 16 residues. Germline V gene data show CDR1 as MGHRA and CDR2 as YSYEKL. With 0 bases clipped from V and 12 bases from J, the junction kept 17 bases outside the gene matches. The CDR3 DNA follows: TGCGCCAGCAGCCAAGATCTTGGACAGGCGATAGTCCAGAGGTACTTC. Its protein product is CASSQDLGQAIVQRYF.

The CDR3 DNA reads TGTGCCAGCAGTCCCCTCCAGGGGTCCTACGAGCAGTACTTC. Amino acid sequence: CASSPLQGSYEQYF. The chain uses TRBV6-5 and TRBJ2-7; D is perhaps TRBD1 (6 bases). V lost 5 bases and J lost 1, with 12 bases in between. The CDR3 contains 14 residues. Germline V gene data show CDR1 as MNHEY and CDR2 as SVGAGI.

The chain has TRBV7-3 and TRBJ2-2; 10 bases map to TRBD2. This CDR3 has 18 amino acids. V dropped 0 bases and J dropped 0; count of bases not matched to a gene: 4. The germline V gene has CDR1 SGHTA and CDR2 FQGTGA. CDR3 residues: CASSLTSGGLANTGELFF. In DNA, the CDR3 is TGTGCCAGCAGCTTAACTAGCGGGGGGTTAGCGAACACCGGGGAGCTGTTTTTT.

The J gene is TRBJ2-7, the V gene TRBV7-9; TRBD1 aligns across 8 bases. This CDR3 region has 14 residues. Germline V gene sequence: CDR1 SEHNR, CDR2 FQNEAQ (reference sequence). J gave up 3 bases and V 6 bases, and 7 bases lay outside the gene matches. CDR3 protein: CASRSPGQVYEQYF. DNA of the CDR3: TGTGCCAGCAGGTCTCCGGGACAGGTCTACGAGCAGTACTTC. Supplemented by reference TRBV7-9 and TRBJ2-7, the full variable domain reads DTGVSQNPRHKITKRGQNVTFRCDPISEHNRLYWYRQTLGQGPEFLTYFQNEAQLEKSRLLSDRFSAERPKGSFSTLEIQRTEQGDSAMYLCASRSPGQVYEQYFGPGTRLTVT.

This chain links TRBV7-2 with TRBJ2-1; 12 nucleotides align to TRBD1. This CDR3 comprises 16 residues. From germline, CDR1 is SGHTA and CDR2 FQGNSA. The J segment lost 7 bases and the V segment lost 5 bases, leaving 9 bases of the junction unmatched. The CDR3 DNA is TGTGCCAGCAGCCCCCCCGGGACAGGGGGCAAGAATGAGCAGTTCTTC. Protein sequence: CASSPPGTGGKNEQFF.

The chain has TRBV4-2 and TRBJ2-7, with 10 bases that match TRBD1. V was clipped by 3 bases and J by 4 bases; unmatched bases: 3. Germline CDR1 reads LGHNA; CDR2 reads YNFKEQ. This CDR3 is 14 amino acids long. The CDR3 DNA is TGTGCCAGCAGCCAGGGACAGGGGACGTACGAGCAGTACTTC. It specifies CASSQGQGTYEQYF.

The V and J genes are TRBV5-1 and TRBJ1-1; 8 nucleotides line up with TRBD1. Unmatched junction bases numbered 7, after V lost 1 base and J lost 2 bases. The CDR3 consists of 16 residues. Germline CDR1 reads SGHRS; CDR2 reads YFSETQ. The CDR3 reads CASSLTPDRVNTEAFF. CDR3 coding DNA: TGCGCCAGCAGCTTGACACCGGACAGGGTCAACACTGAAGCTTTCTTT.

This clone was seen once. CDR3 protein: CSARDKETQYF. CDR3 DNA: TGCAGTGCTAGAGATAAAGAGACCCAGTACTTC. The chain uses TRBV20-1 and TRBJ2-5; D remains unclear. The germline V and J ends were trimmed by 0 bases and 3 bases, with 2 bases remaining between them. This CDR3 is built from 11 residues. The germline CDR1 and CDR2 sequences are DFQATT and SNEGSKA (reference sequence).

This chain uses TRBV29-1 with TRBJ1-2; 7 nucleotides match TRBD1. The CDR3 contains 13 residues. CDR1 is SQVTM and CDR2 is ANQGSEA in the germline V gene. Trimming cost V 4 bases and J 5 bases; bases outside gene matches: 7. CDR3 DNA sequence: TGCAGCGTTGGACAGGGAAGGTGGTATGGCTACACCTTC. Its translation is CSVGQGRWYGYTF. The variable domain in full, with the rest retrieved from reference TRBV29-1 and TRBJ1-2, is SAVISQKPSRDICQRGTSLTIQCQVDSQVTMMFWYRQQPGQSLTLIATANQGSEATYESGFVIDKFPISRPNLTFSTLTVSNMSPEDSSIYLCSVGQGRWYGYTFGSGTRLTVV.

This chain uses TRBV10-3 with TRBJ2-7, with 10 bases matching TRBD1. The CDR3 contains 12 residues. CDR1 is ENHRY and CDR2 is SYGVKD in the germline V gene. The junction had 4 bases not matched to a gene; V was cut back by 9 bases and J by 5 bases. The CDR3 here is CAIGTGADEQYF. The CDR3 nucleotides read TGTGCCATTGGGACAGGGGCAGACGAGCAGTACTTC.

The chain carries TRBV28 and TRBJ1-2, with a weak D call TRBD1 (6 bases). Deletions cut 2 bases from V and 7 bases from J, with 20 bases between. The CDR3 extends over 16 amino acids. Germline assignment: CDR1 MDHEN and CDR2 SYDVKM. This CDR3 is CASSLAWTEIYGGYTF. The CDR3 bases are TGTGCCAGCAGTTTAGCCTGGACAGAAATCTATGGTGGCTACACCTTC.

The chain carries TRBV7-9 and TRBJ1-2, with unresolved D. The CDR3 runs to 15 residues. V was clipped by 8 bases and J by 4 bases, with 20 bases between them. CDR1 is SEHNR, CDR2 FQNEAQ, per germline (reference sequence). CDR3 sequence (DNA): TGTGCCAGCTCCCGTAATAATGGGGAGACCTATGGCTACACCTTC. This gives the protein CASSRNNGETYGYTF.

The chain has TRBV7-8 and TRBJ1-4; D gene ambiguous. V gave up 9 bases and J gave up 5 bases, with 13 bases separating them. CDR3 length equals 13 residues. CDR1 SGHVS and CDR2 FQNEAQ come from the germline V gene. This CDR3 is CARLADSNEKLFF. The DNA for the CDR3 is TGTGCCAGACTGGCGGACTCAAATGAAAAACTGTTTTTT. The entire variable domain, with the rest obtained from reference TRBV7-8 and TRBJ1-4, is as follows: GAGVSQSPRYKVAKRGQDVALRCDPISGHVSLFWYQQALGQGPEFLTYFQNEAQLDKSGLPSDRFFAERPEGSVSTLKIQRTQQEDSAVYLCARLADSNEKLFFGSGTQLSVL.